This T cell receptor beta chain was sequenced in a study of blood T cells in healthy people across ages. Study at large: About one barcoded beta molecule per two T cells came from capture by template switching.

Each of the donors had approximately 10 milliliters of peripheral blood drawn into EDTA-treated Vacutainer tubes. Researchers report isolating at least 6 million PBMCs per sample. The second PCR ran about 6 to 11 cycles with a sample-barcoded 5' primer and J-beta primers. A template-switch adaptor containing 12 random nucleotides labeled each cDNA molecule. TCRdb reprocessed the 5' RACE reads via MiXCR and lists one record per CDR3 protein. The table lists about a million distinct CDR3 sequences, about 51% of them singletons. Trimming took off 3 bases at V and 7 bases at J, with 13 bases between the two ends. Looked up from germline, CDR1 is DFQATT and CDR2 is SNEGSKA (reference sequence). The CDR3 runs 12 residues.

V and J are TRBV20-1 and TRBJ2-7; a possible D gene is TRBD2 (5 bases). The sequencing input was blood. The source of this sequence is a woman aged 55-75 years in good health. CDR3 residues: CSARAFEGEQYF. In DNA, the CDR3 is TGCAGTGCTAGGGCGTTCGAGGGTGAGCAGTACTTC.